This T cell receptor beta chain was documented in a study of lymphopenia after photon versus proton radiotherapy. Notes on the study in general: After lymphocyte nadir, photon-treated repertoires showed oligoclonal expansion, especially CD8+ Temra.

A word on this clone: Its cognate antigen is unknown.

V shed 0 bases and J shed 4 bases, with 11 bases lying between them. The CDR3 loop spans 15 amino acids. The germline CDR1 and CDR2 sequences are SGHRS and YFSETQ. Repertoires were generated with immunoSEQ multiplex PCR, while TCRdb's copy carries only in-frame clones and drops some. The sample includes tens of thousands of clones, around 84% of them seen just once. Here the sequenced sample was peripheral blood, taken from a patient treated with proton-based radiotherapy. The chain uses TRBV5-1 and TRBJ2-1; D is ambiguous. The receptor comes from a man aged 60 to 75 with pancreatic cancer. The CDR3, as DNA: TGCGCCAGCAGCTTGGAACGGATCCGATACAATGAGCAGTTCTTC. It yields the protein CASSLERIRYNEQFF. The whole variable domain, filled in from reference TRBV5-1 and TRBJ2-1, reads KAGVTQTPRYLIKTRGQQVTLSCSPISGHRSVSWYQQTPGQGLQFLFEYFSETQRNKGNFPGRFSGRQFSNSRSEMNVSTLELGDSALYLCASSLERIRYNEQFFGPGTRLTVL.